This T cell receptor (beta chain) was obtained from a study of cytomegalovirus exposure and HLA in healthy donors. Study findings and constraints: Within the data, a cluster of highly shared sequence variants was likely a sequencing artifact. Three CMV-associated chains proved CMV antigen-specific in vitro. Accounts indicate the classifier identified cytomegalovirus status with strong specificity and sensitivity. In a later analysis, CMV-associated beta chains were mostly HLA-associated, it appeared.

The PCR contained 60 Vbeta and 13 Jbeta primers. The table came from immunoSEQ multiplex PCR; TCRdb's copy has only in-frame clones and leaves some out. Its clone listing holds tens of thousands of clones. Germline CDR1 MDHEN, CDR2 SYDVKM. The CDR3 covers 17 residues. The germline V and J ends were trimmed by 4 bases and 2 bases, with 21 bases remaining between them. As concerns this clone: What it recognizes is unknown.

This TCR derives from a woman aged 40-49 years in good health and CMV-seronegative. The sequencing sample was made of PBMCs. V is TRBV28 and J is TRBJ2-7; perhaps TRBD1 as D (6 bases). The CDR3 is CASSSPHTGLGAYEQYF. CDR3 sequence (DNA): TGTGCCAGCAGTTCTCCCCATACAGGGTTGGGCGCCTACGAGCAGTACTTC. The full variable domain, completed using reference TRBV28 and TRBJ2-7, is DVKVTQSSRYLVKRTGEKVFLECVQDMDHENMFWYRQDPGLGLRLIYFSYDVKMKEKGDIPEGYSVSREKKERFSLILESASTNQTSMYLCASSSPHTGLGAYEQYFGPGTRLTVT.